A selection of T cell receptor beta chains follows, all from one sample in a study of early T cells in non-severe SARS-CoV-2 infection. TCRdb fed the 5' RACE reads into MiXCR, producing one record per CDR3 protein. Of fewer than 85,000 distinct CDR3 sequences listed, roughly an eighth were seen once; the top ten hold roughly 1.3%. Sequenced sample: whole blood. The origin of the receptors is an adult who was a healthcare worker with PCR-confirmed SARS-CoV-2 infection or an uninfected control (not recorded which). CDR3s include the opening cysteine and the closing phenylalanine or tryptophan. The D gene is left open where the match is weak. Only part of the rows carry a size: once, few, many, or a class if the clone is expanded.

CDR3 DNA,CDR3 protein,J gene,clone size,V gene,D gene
TGCAGCGTTGGCCCTTTGGGGGTTTTAGTTGAGCAGTTCTTC,CSVGPLGVLVEQFF,TRBJ2-1,many,TRBV29-1,-
TGTGCCAGCAGTGAAACTGTTACCGGGGAGCTGTTTTTT,CASSETVTGELFF,TRBJ2-2,medium-sized,TRBV6-4,-
TGTGCCAGCAGACCCCGGGGACAGAGTCAAGATACGCAGTATTTT,CASRPRGQSQDTQYF,TRBJ2-3,-,TRBV7-9,TRBD1
TGCAGCGTTACCGAAGACAGGAGCACCGGGGAGCTGTTTTTT,CSVTEDRSTGELFF,TRBJ2-2,many,TRBV29-1,-
TGTGCCAGCAGCCAAGACGGAGGGGGCGAAAGGACTGAAGCTTTCTTT,CASSQDGGGERTEAFF,TRBJ1-1,many,TRBV4-2,TRBD1
TGTGCCAGCAGCGTAGCAGCAACGTCCAACAATGAGCAGTTCTTC,CASSVAATSNNEQFF,TRBJ2-1,many,TRBV9,-
TGTGCCAGCGGAAAAAGGACAGGGGCCCCGGGAGAGACCCAGTACTTC,CASGKRTGAPGETQYF,TRBJ2-5,many,TRBV6-5,TRBD1
TGTGCCAGCAGTTTTACAGGGCGGTATGGCTACACCTTC,CASSFTGRYGYTF,TRBJ1-2,many,TRBV6-5,-
TGTGCCAGCAGTTTCCTAGCGGGAGTCCCCGGGGAGCTGTTTTTT,CASSFLAGVPGELFF,TRBJ2-2,many,TRBV12-3/TRBV12-4,TRBD2
TGTGCCAGCAGCATTCCGATGGGAGGCTACACCTTC,CASSIPMGGYTF,TRBJ1-2,many,TRBV5-6,-
TGCAGTGCTAGAGGATGGGTCGGGGGTAGAACACTGAAGCTTTTCTTT,CSARGWVGGRTLKLFF,TRBJ1-1,many,TRBV20-1,-
TGTGCCAGCAGCCAAGATGGGCCTAGCGGGGACACAGATACGCAGTATTTT,CASSQDGPSGDTDTQYF,TRBJ2-3,many,TRBV4-2,TRBD2
TGTGCCAGCACCCTAGCGGGAGTAGGGCTGGTCTACGAGCAGTACTTC,CASTLAGVGLVYEQYF,TRBJ2-7,many,TRBV7-8,TRBD2
TGTGCCATCAGGGACTCCCGGGAATTTAAAGGGGATACGCAGTATTTT,CAIRDSREFKGDTQYF,TRBJ2-3,many,TRBV10-3,-
TGTGCCAGCAGCCAAGATCCGGGAGAAAGCGGGGAGCTGTTTTTT,CASSQDPGESGELFF,TRBJ2-2,few,TRBV3-1,-
TGTGCCAGCAGTTTGGACAGGGAGAATGGCTACACCTTC,CASSLDRENGYTF,TRBJ1-2,many,TRBV2,TRBD1
TGTGCCATCAACCCCGGCGGGGCAAGAGCTGAAGCTTTCTTT,CAINPGGARAEAFF,TRBJ1-1,-,TRBV10-3,-
TGCGCCACTTGGGATATGAACACTGAAGCTTTCTTT,CATWDMNTEAFF,TRBJ1-1,few,TRBV10-2,-
TGTGCCAGCAGCCAAGACGGATCCTACGAGCAGTACTTC,CASSQDGSYEQYF,TRBJ2-7,many,TRBV14,-
TGTGCCAGCAGTTCCCGAAGCGGGAGGGCTTCGGGTGAGCAGTTCTTC,CASSSRSGRASGEQFF,TRBJ2-1,-,TRBV28,TRBD2
TGCAGCGTCGGGACAGGGGCCGGGTACGAGCAGTACTTC,CSVGTGAGYEQYF,TRBJ2-7,-,TRBV29-1,TRBD1
TGTGCCAGCAGCTTATGGACAGGGGCAAATTCGGAGACCCAGTACTTC,CASSLWTGANSETQYF,TRBJ2-5,many,TRBV11-2,TRBD1
TGCGCCAGCAGCTCCCCCGCCCTACTAGCGGGGGGGTGGGATACGCAGTATTTT,CASSSPALLAGGWDTQYF,TRBJ2-3,many,TRBV5-1,TRBD2
TGCAGTGCTAGCGACAGGGGGAGGGGGTTAAAACTGTTTTTT,CSASDRGRGLKLFF,TRBJ1-4,many,TRBV20-1,TRBD1
TGCAGCGTTGCTCGCCGGGACGGCTACACTGAAGCTTTCTTT,CSVARRDGYTEAFF,TRBJ1-1,many,TRBV29-1,-
TGTGCCAGCACCTCTTTGACGGGACCAAATGAAAAACTGTTTTTT,CASTSLTGPNEKLFF,TRBJ1-4,-,TRBV7-9,-
TGTGCCAGCAGTTTGGGCCCCCGATCAGGTAGCAATCAGCCCCAGCATTTT,CASSLGPRSGSNQPQHF,TRBJ1-5,many,TRBV5-5,-
TGCAGTGCTAGAGGCTTCGCCGGGACTAGCGGGGAGAGTTACAATGAGCAGTTCTTC,CSARGFAGTSGESYNEQFF,TRBJ2-1,medium-sized,TRBV20-1,TRBD2
TGTGCCAGCAGCTTACCGGGTGTAGGAAACACCATATATTTT,CASSLPGVGNTIYF,TRBJ1-3,many,TRBV7-8,-
TGTGCCAGCAGGGACCCTTCATCGTACGAGCAGTACTTC,CASRDPSSYEQYF,TRBJ2-7,many,TRBV28,-
TGCAGCGTTGAAGAGCATCTATACTATGGCTACACCTTC,CSVEEHLYYGYTF,TRBJ1-2,many,TRBV29-1,-
TGCAGCGTTGATCCCCCTCGATTGTTTGGCTTGGACGAGCAGTACTTC,CSVDPPRLFGLDEQYF,TRBJ2-7,few,TRBV29-1,-
TGTGCCAGCAGCCCAGACAGAAGTAAGCAGCCCCAGCATTTT,CASSPDRSKQPQHF,TRBJ1-5,once,TRBV6-2/TRBV6-3,-
TGTGCCAGCAGGATTGGGTCGGGTCCTGGAAACACCATATATTTT,CASRIGSGPGNTIYF,TRBJ1-3,many,TRBV12-3/TRBV12-4,-
TGTGCCAGCAGCAAAGGGGGGGCTGGTAATGAAAAACTGTTTTTT,CASSKGGAGNEKLFF,TRBJ1-4,-,TRBV7-2,-
TGCGCCAGCAGCTCCGGGACAGGGATTTTGGATACGCAGTATTTT,CASSSGTGILDTQYF,TRBJ2-3,many,TRBV5-1,TRBD1
TGTGCCAGCAGTCTACAAGCCGGGGGAGTGAGAGATACGCAGTATTTT,CASSLQAGGVRDTQYF,TRBJ2-3,-,TRBV6-4,-
TGTGCCAGCAGCCATGGGGTTCGCGGGGAGCTGTTTTTT,CASSHGVRGELFF,TRBJ2-2,many,TRBV16,-
TGTGCCAGCAGTTTAGGGTACGGTTTTCGGACTGAAGCTTTCTTT,CASSLGYGFRTEAFF,TRBJ1-1,-,TRBV28,-
TGTGCCAGCCTTTCCGTGGGGGTTACTCTCAATCAGCCCCAGCATTTT,CASLSVGVTLNQPQHF,TRBJ1-5,many,TRBV28,-
TGCGCCAGCAGCTCTACAGGGAATAGGGCCAACGTCCTGACTTTC,CASSSTGNRANVLTF,TRBJ2-6,many,TRBV5-1,-
TGTGCCAGCAGCGGTGGCACCTTCTATGGCTACACCTTC,CASSGGTFYGYTF,TRBJ1-2,many,TRBV12-3/TRBV12-4,-
TGTGCAAGTCGCTTAGAGGGGGCGAAAACCAAAAACATTCAGTACTTC,CASRLEGAKTKNIQYF,TRBJ2-4,many,TRBV12-2,-
TGTGCCAGCCGCGGACAGGGGGTCTGGCACGAGCAGTACTTC,CASRGQGVWHEQYF,TRBJ2-7,many,TRBV12-3/TRBV12-4,TRBD1
TGTGCCAGCAGTTTATGGGGAGGTACGCAGTATTTT,CASSLWGGTQYF,TRBJ2-3,few,TRBV28,-
TGTGCCAGCAGCCGTGGGACCGAATACGAGCAGTACTTC,CASSRGTEYEQYF,TRBJ2-7,-,TRBV7-9,-
TGTGCCATCAGTGAGACAGGGGGCGCTTTCGATGAGCAGTTCTTC,CAISETGGAFDEQFF,TRBJ2-1,many,TRBV10-3,TRBD1
TGCAGTGCTAGAGACAGCGGGGAGCAGTTCTTC,CSARDSGEQFF,TRBJ2-1,once,TRBV20-1,-
TGTGCCAGCAGTTATGTTGGGAATGAGCAGTTCTTC,CASSYVGNEQFF,TRBJ2-1,many,TRBV6-6,-
TGTGCCAGCCCCAGGGACAAGAACACTGAAGCTTTCTTT,CASPRDKNTEAFF,TRBJ1-1,many,TRBV27,-
TGTGCCAGCAGCGGTGGGGGAGGCTATGGCTACACCTTC,CASSGGGGYGYTF,TRBJ1-2,once,TRBV12-3/TRBV12-4,-
TGTGCCAGCAGTTTTGTCCAGCCCCTGCTTGGGACCCAGTACTTC,CASSFVQPLLGTQYF,TRBJ2-5,many,TRBV12-3/TRBV12-4,-
TGCAGCGTTGGGCAGGGGGTTGAGGATACGCAGTATTTT,CSVGQGVEDTQYF,TRBJ2-3,few,TRBV29-1,TRBD1
TGTGCCAGCAGCCCGTTCGTCGGATCGGTGACCCAGTACTTC,CASSPFVGSVTQYF,TRBJ2-5,many,TRBV7-9,-
TGCGCCAGCAGCCAGACAGAAAGAAACACCATATATTTT,CASSQTERNTIYF,TRBJ1-3,many,TRBV4-3,-